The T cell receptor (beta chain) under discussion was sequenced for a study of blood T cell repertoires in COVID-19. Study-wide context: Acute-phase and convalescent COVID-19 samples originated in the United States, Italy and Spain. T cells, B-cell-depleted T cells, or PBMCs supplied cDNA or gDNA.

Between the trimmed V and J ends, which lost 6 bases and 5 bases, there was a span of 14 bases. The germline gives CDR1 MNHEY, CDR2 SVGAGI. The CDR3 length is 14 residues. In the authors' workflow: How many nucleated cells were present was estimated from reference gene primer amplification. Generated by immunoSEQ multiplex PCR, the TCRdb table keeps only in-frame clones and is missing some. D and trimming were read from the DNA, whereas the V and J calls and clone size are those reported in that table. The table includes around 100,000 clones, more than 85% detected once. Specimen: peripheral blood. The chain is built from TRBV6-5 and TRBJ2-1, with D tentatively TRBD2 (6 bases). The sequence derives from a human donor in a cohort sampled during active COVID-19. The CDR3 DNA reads TGTGCCAGCAGAAAGAGCGGGCGGAACAATGAGCAGTTCTTC. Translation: CASRKSGRNNEQFF.